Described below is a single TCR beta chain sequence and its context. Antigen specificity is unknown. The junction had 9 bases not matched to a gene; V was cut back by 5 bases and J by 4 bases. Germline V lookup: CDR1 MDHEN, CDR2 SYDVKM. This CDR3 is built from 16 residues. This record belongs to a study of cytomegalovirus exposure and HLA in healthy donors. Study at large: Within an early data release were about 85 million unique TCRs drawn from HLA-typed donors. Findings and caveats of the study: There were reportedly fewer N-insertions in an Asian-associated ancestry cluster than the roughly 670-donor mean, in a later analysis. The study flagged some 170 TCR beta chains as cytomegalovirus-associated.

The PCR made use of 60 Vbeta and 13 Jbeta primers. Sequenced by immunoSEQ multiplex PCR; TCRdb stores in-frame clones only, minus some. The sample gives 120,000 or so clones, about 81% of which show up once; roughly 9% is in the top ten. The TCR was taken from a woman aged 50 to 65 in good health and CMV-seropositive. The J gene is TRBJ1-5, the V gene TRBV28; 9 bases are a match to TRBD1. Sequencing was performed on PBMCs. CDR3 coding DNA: TGTGCCAGCAGTACCTGGACAGGGGCGGAAAATCAGCCCCAGCATTTT. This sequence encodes CASSTWTGAENQPQHF. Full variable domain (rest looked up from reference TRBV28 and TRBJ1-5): DVKVTQSSRYLVKRTGEKVFLECVQDMDHENMFWYRQDPGLGLRLIYFSYDVKMKEKGDIPEGYSVSREKKERFSLILESASTNQTSMYLCASSTWTGAENQPQHFGDGTRLSIL.